This TCR beta chain stems from a study of a mutant IDH1 vaccine in newly diagnosed glioma. Whole-study context: Following radiotherapy alone, or alongside temozolomide cycles, vaccination was started after an interval of 4-6 weeks. Most patients had radiochemotherapy with temozolomide before enrollment; others had one alone.

Some clones are missing from TCRdb's copy, which holds only in-frame ones; the method was immunoSEQ multiplex PCR. The sample yields 60,000 to 100,000 clones, 85% seen once. Time point indicated: week 23, last vaccination. Each vaccine dose was 300 ug of mutant IDH1 20-mer peptide, with topical imiquimod. Astrocytomas found in donors were new, WHO grade 3 or 4, IDH1-mutant and ATRX-lost. Losses at the gene ends were 3 bases for V and 4 bases for J; bases not matched to a gene: 2. CDR3 length equals 14 residues. CDR1 is SGHRS and CDR2 is YFSETQ in the germline V gene. As concerns this clone: Its specificity is unknown.

Study-wide findings and caveats: No link was apparently found between pseudoprogression and changes in top peripheral T cell clonotypes.

The source is a woman in her forties or fifties with glioma. V and J are TRBV5-1 and TRBJ2-5; 11 nucleotides line up with TRBD1. The sample in question was PBMCs, obtained from a glioma patient whose treatment included an IDH1 peptide vaccine. The CDR3 spells CASSWTGGGETQYF. The CDR3 DNA reads TGCGCCAGCAGCTGGACAGGGGGCGGAGAGACCCAGTACTTC. Drawing the rest from reference TRBV5-1 and TRBJ2-5, the complete variable domain is KAGVTQTPRYLIKTRGQQVTLSCSPISGHRSVSWYQQTPGQGLQFLFEYFSETQRNKGNFPGRFSGRQFSNSRSEMNVSTLELGDSALYLCASSWTGGGETQYFGPGTRLLVL.